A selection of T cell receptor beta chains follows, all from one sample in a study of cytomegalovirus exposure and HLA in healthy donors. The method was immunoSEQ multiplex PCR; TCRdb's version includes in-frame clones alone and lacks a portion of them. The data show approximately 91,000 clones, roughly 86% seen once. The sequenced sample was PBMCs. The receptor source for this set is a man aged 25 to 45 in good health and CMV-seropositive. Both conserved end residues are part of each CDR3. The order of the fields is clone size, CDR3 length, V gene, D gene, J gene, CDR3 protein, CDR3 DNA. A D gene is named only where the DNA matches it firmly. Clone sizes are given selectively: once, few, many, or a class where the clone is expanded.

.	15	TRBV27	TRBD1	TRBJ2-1	CASSPSPGTGFEQFF	TGTGCCAGCAGTCCGAGTCCCGGGACAGGGTTTGAGCAGTTCTTC
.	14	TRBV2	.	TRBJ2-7	CASSDRAGYGEQYF	TGTGCCAGCAGTGACAGGGCAGGGTACGGCGAGCAGTACTTC
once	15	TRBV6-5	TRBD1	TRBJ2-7	CASSSPGQGHREQYF	TGTGCCAGCAGTTCGCCGGGACAGGGGCATCGCGAGCAGTACTTC
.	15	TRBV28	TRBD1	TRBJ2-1	CASRLTGGSYNEQFF	TGTGCCAGCAGACTAACAGGGGGCTCCTACAATGAGCAGTTCTTC
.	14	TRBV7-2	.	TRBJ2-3	CASSRSGNTDTQYF	TGTGCCAGCAGCCGAAGCGGAAACACAGATACGCAGTATTTT
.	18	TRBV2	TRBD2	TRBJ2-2	CASNRENLSGRGTGELFF	TGTGCCAGCAACCGGGAGAACCTTAGCGGGAGGGGTACCGGGGAGCTGTTTTTT
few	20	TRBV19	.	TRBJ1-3	CASSIPRAGRLWSAGNTIYF	TGTGCCAGTAGTATACCTCGGGCAGGGCGCCTGTGGTCTGCTGGAAACACCATATATTTT
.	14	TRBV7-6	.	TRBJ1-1	CASSLTQLNTEAFF	TGTGCCAGCAGCTTAACACAATTGAACACTGAAGCTTTCTTT
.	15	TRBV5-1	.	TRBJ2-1	CASSSGPGGYNEQFF	TGCGCCAGCAGCTCGGGCCCAGGAGGCTACAATGAGCAGTTCTTC
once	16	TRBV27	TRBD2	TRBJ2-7	CASSLTSGTLRYEQYF	TGTGCCAGCAGTTTAACTAGCGGGACTCTACGCTACGAGCAGTACTTC
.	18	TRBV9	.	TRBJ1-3	CASSALDRLLSSGNTIYF	TGTGCCAGCAGCGCCCTAGACAGGTTATTAAGTTCTGGAAACACCATATATTTT
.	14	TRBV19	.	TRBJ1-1	CASSIKAIVTEAFF	TGTGCCAGTAGTATAAAAGCGATTGTAACTGAAGCTTTCTTT
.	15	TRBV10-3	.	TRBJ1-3	CAISDPDSSGNTIYF	TGTGCCATCAGTGACCCGGACAGCTCTGGAAACACCATATATTTT
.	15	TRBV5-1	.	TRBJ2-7	CVSSFVSPGEGEQYF	TGCGTCAGCAGCTTTGTTTCTCCAGGGGAGGGGGAGCAGTACTTC
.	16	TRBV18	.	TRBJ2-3	CASSPPGERGTDTQYF	TGTGCCAGCTCACCCCCCGGGGAGAGGGGCACAGATACGCAGTATTTT
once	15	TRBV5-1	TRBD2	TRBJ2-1	CASSLASSGYNEQFF	TGCGCCAGCAGCTTGGCGTCTAGCGGTTACAATGAGCAGTTCTTC
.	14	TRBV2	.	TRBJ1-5	CASSSVGAAQPQHF	TGTGCCAGCAGTTCAGTGGGGGCGGCTCAGCCCCAGCATTTT
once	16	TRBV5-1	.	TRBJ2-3	CASSLASRVGTDTQYF	TGCGCCAGCAGCTTGGCCTCCAGAGTCGGGACAGATACGCAGTATTTT
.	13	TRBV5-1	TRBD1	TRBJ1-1	CASRQGGGTEAFF	TGCGCCAGTCGACAGGGTGGCGGCACTGAAGCTTTCTTT
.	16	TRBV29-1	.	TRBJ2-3	CSVEDEGSQYTDTQYF	TGCAGCGTTGAAGACGAGGGCAGCCAGTACACAGATACGCAGTATTTT
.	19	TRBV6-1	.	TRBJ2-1	CASSEYQGGVVGLTYEQFF	TGTGCCAGCAGTGAATACCAGGGTGGGGTGGTGGGGCTGACCTATGAGCAGTTCTTC
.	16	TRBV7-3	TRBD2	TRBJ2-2	CASSLLAGSNTGELFF	TGTGCCAGCAGCTTACTAGCGGGATCCAACACCGGGGAGCTGTTTTTT
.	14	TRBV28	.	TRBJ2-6	CASSFSSGANVLTF	TGTGCCAGCAGTTTTTCTTCTGGGGCCAACGTCCTGACTTTC
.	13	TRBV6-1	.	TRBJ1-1	CVTRSTANTEAFF	TGTGTCACACGCAGCACAGCGAACACTGAAGCTTTCTTT
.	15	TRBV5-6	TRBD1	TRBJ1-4	CASSHPQGGDEKLFF	TGTGCCAGCAGTCACCCACAGGGGGGAGATGAAAAACTGTTTTTT
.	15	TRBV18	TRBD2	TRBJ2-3	CASSHTSGSTDTQYF	TGTGCCAGCTCACATACTAGCGGTTCCACAGATACGCAGTATTTT
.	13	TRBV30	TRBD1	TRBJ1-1	CAWSRQGNTEAFF	TGTGCCTGGAGTCGACAGGGAAACACTGAAGCTTTCTTT
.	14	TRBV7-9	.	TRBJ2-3	CASGAQGGADTQYF	TGTGCCAGCGGGGCTCAGGGGGGTGCAGATACGCAGTATTTT
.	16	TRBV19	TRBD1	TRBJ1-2	CASSMRRDRAVYGYTF	TGTGCCAGTAGTATGCGAAGGGACAGGGCGGTCTATGGCTACACCTTC
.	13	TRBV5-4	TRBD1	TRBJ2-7	CASSLGQGVEQYF	TGTGCCAGCAGCTTGGGACAGGGAGTCGAGCAGTACTTC
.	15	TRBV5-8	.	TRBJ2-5	CASSPPGAGTQTQYF	TGTGCCAGCAGCCCGCCAGGGGCAGGGACCCAGACCCAGTACTTC
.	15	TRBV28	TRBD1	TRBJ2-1	CASSLGTGLFNEQFF	TGTGCCAGCAGTTTAGGGACAGGGCTGTTCAATGAGCAGTTCTTC